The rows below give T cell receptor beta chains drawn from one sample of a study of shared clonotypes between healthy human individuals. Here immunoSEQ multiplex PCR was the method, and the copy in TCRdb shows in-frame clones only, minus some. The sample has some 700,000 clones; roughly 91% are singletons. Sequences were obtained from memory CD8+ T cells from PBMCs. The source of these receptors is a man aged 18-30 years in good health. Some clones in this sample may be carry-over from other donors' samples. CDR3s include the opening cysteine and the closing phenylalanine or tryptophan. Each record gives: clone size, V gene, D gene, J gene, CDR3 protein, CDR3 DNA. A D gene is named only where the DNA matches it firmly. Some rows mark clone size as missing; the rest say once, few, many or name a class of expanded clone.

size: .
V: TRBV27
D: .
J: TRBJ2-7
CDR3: CASSFSQHYEQYF
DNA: TGTGCCAGCAGTTTTTCACAGCACTACGAGCAGTACTTC

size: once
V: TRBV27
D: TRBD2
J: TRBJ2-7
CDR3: CASSFSLAGAPYEQYF
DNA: TGTGCCAGCAGTTTCTCACTAGCGGGAGCTCCCTACGAGCAGTACTTC

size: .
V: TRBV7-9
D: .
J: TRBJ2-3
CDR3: CASSLAGIMDTQYF
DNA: TGTGCCAGCAGCTTAGCGGGGATAATGGATACGCAGTATTTT

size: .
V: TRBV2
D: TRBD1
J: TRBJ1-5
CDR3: CASSGMTGGNQPQHF
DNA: TGTGCCAGCAGCGGTATGACAGGGGGCAATCAGCCCCAGCATTTT

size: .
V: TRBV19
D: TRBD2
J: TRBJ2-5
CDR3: CASSLWAGGGETQYF
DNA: TGTGCCAGTAGCCTATGGGCTGGGGGAGGGGAGACCCAGTACTTC

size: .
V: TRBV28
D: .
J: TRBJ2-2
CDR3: CASSFVAGELFF
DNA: TGTGCCAGCAGTTTTGTCGCCGGGGAGCTGTTTTTT

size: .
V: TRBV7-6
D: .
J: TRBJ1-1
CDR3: CASSLAPRAVKDEAFF
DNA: TGTGCCAGCAGCTTAGCCCCTCGGGCGGTCAAGGATGAAGCTTTCTTT

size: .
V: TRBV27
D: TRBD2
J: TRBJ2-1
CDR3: CASSPDRDYYNEQFF
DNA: TGTGCCAGCAGCCCCGACCGGGACTACTACAATGAGCAGTTCTTC

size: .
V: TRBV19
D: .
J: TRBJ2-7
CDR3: CASSIRDTTSYEQYF
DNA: TGTGCCAGTAGTATCCGGGACACGACCTCCTACGAGCAGTACTTC

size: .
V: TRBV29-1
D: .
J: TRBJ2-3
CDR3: CSVLKSDTQYF
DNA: TGCAGCGTTTTAAAATCAGATACGCAGTATTTT

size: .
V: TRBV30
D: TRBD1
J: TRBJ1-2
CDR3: CAWSGKGQPSYGYTF
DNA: TGTGCCTGGAGCGGAAAGGGACAGCCAAGCTATGGCTACACCTTC

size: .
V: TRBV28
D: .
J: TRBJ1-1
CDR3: CASSLRQGINTEAFF
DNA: TGTGCCAGCAGTTTAAGGCAGGGAATCAACACTGAAGCTTTCTTT

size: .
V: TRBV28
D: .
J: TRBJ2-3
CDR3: CASSLPSSTQYF
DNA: TGTGCCAGCAGTTTACCCTCCTCGACGCAGTATTTT

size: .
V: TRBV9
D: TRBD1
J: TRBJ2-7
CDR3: CASSVGQGHEQYF
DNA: TGTGCCAGCAGCGTAGGACAGGGCCACGAGCAGTACTTC

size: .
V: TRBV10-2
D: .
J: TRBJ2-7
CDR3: CASVHGGEVYEQYF
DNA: TGCGCCAGTGTTCATGGGGGAGAAGTCTACGAGCAGTACTTC

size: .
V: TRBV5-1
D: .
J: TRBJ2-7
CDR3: CASSLAGERYF
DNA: TGCGCCAGCAGCTTGGCGGGGGAACGGTACTTC

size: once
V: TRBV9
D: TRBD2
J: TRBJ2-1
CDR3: CASSVASGTYNEQFF
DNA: TGTGCCAGCAGCGTAGCGAGCGGGACGTACAATGAGCAGTTCTTC

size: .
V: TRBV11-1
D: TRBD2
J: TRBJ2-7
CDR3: CASSFTSGSYYEQYF
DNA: TGTGCCAGCAGCTTCACTAGCGGGAGTTACTACGAGCAGTACTTC

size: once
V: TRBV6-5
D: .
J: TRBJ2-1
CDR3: CASSSGGSKYNEQFF
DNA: TGTGCCAGCAGCAGCGGCGGGTCTAAGTACAATGAGCAGTTCTTC

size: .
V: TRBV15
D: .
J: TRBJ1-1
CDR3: CATSRVRDLNTEAFF
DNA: TGTGCCACCAGCAGGGTCAGGGATCTGAACACTGAAGCTTTCTTT

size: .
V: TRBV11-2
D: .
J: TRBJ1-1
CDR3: CASSLIQGPTEAFF
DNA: TGTGCCAGCAGCTTAATTCAGGGGCCAACTGAAGCTTTCTTT

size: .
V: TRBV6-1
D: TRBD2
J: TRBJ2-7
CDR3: CASSDPTSGRAHEQYF
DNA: TGTGCCAGCAGTGACCCTACTAGCGGGAGAGCTCACGAGCAGTACTTC

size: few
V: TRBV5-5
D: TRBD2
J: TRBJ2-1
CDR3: CASKPGLAGGRNEQFF
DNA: TGTGCCAGCAAACCGGGACTAGCGGGAGGGAGGAATGAGCAGTTCTTC

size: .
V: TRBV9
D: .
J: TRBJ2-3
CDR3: CASSVGVFRSGDTQYF
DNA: TGTGCCAGCAGCGTAGGGGTATTCCGGAGCGGGGATACGCAGTATTTT

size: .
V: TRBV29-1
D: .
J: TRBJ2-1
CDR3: CSVRGGSSYNEQFF
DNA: TGCAGCGTTCGGGGCGGTAGCTCCTACAATGAGCAGTTCTTC

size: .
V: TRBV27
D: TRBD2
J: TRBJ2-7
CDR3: CASSPARGGPSNEQYF
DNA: TGTGCCAGCAGTCCCGCGAGGGGAGGGCCCTCCAACGAGCAGTACTTC

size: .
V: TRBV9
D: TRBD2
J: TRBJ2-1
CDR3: CASSVGVSGSGDEQFF
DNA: TGTGCCAGCAGCGTAGGGGTTAGCGGGAGTGGTGATGAGCAGTTCTTC

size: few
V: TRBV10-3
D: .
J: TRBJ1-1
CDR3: CAISEGWNTEAFF
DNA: TGTGCCATCAGTGAGGGGTGGAACACTGAAGCTTTCTTT

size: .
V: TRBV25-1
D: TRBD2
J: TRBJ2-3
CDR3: CASSKLAGASSGTDTQYF
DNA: TGTGCCAGCAGTAAGCTAGCGGGAGCGTCCTCCGGGACAGATACGCAGTATTTT

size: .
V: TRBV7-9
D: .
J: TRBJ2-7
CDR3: CASSPGRLEYYEQYF
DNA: TGTGCCAGCAGCCCGGGACGGCTCGAATACTACGAGCAGTACTTC

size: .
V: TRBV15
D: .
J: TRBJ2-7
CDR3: CATSLPESYEQYF
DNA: TGTGCCACCAGCCTCCCGGAAAGTTACGAGCAGTACTTC

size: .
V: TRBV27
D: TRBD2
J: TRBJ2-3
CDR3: CASKLGLVTDTQYF
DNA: TGTGCCAGCAAACTTGGACTAGTCACAGATACGCAGTATTTT

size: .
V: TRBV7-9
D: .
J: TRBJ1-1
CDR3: CASSSLPTEAFF
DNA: TGTGCCAGCAGCTCCCTTCCGACTGAAGCTTTCTTT

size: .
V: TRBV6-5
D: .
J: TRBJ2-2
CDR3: CASSYLGRTGELFF
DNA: TGTGCCAGCAGTTACCTTGGGCGAACCGGGGAGCTGTTTTTT

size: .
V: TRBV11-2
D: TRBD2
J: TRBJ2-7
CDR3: CASSSPSDGGGYYEQYF
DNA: TGTGCCAGCAGCTCTCCCTCCGACGGGGGGGGGTACTACGAGCAGTACTTC

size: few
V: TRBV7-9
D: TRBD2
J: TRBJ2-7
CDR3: CASSSPGLAGVASPYEQYF
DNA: TGTGCCAGCAGCTCGCCGGGACTAGCGGGAGTTGCCTCCCCCTACGAGCAGTACTTC

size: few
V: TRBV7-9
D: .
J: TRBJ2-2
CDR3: CASSFGGTVGELFF
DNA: TGTGCCAGCAGCTTTGGGGGAACGGTCGGGGAGCTGTTTTTT

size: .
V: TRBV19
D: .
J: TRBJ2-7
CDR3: CASSTGLKSSYEQYF
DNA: TGTGCCAGTAGTACGGGACTTAAGAGCTCCTACGAGCAGTACTTC

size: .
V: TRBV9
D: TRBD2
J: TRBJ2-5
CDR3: CASSEGFAGGQETQYF
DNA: TGTGCCAGCAGCGAGGGCTTTGCGGGAGGGCAAGAGACCCAGTACTTC

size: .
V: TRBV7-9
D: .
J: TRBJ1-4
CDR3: CASSLGTHGRGVTNEKLFF
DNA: TGTGCCAGCAGCTTAGGCACCCACGGTCGGGGGGTGACTAATGAAAAACTGTTTTTT

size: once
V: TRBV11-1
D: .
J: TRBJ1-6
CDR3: CASSLPGAGVNSPLHF
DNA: TGTGCCAGCAGCTTACCAGGGGCAGGAGTTAATTCACCCCTCCACTTT

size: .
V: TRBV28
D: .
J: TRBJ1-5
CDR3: CASSLGALPPPQHF
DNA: TGTGCCAGCAGTTTAGGGGCTCTTCCCCCGCCCCAGCATTTT

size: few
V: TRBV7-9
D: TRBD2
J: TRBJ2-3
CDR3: CASSLGGLAGGPTDTQYF
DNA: TGTGCCAGCAGCTTAGGGGGACTAGCGGGAGGGCCCACAGATACGCAGTATTTT

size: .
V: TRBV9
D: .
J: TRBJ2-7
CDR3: CASSTHGGQFLSTYEQYF
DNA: TGTGCCAGCAGCACCCACGGGGGACAGTTTTTATCCACCTACGAGCAGTACTTC

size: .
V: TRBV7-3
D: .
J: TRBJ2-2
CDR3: CASSPSPASTHGELFF
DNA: TGTGCCAGCAGCCCCTCCCCGGCCTCAACACACGGGGAGCTGTTTTTT

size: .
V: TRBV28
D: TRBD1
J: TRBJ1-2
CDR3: CASSLFRQGGSGYTF
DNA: TGTGCCAGCAGTTTATTCAGACAGGGAGGGAGTGGCTACACCTTC

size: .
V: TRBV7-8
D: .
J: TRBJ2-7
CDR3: CASSPGSYEQYF
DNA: TGTGCCAGCAGCCCAGGATCCTACGAGCAGTACTTC

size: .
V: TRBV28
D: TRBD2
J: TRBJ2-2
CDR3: CASSLLETSAHGELFF
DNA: TGTGCCAGCAGCCTTCTCGAAACTAGCGCTCACGGGGAGCTGTTTTTT